Listed below are T cell receptor beta chains from one sample, sequenced in a study of response to subunit inactivated influenza vaccine. MiXCR was run by TCRdb on the RT-PCR reads, yielding one entry per CDR3 protein. Of a few hundred thousand distinct CDR3 sequences in the sample, around 7.7% were seen once. This sample comprised PBMCs from blood, obtained less than 30 months after vaccination. The receptors shown here come from a man in his fifties or sixties who received an inactivated influenza vaccine. Each CDR3 is given with its conserved first and last residue. The D gene is left open where the match is weak. Size is stated for part of the rows, as once, few or many counts, or as a class when the clone is expanded.

TRBJ2-1 | TRBV3-1 | TRBD1 | few | CASSQVPGTGDNEQFF | TGTGCCAGCAGCCAAGTGCCCGGGACAGGTGACAATGAGCAGTTCTTC
TRBJ2-3 | TRBV6-1 | . | few | CASTGRVRAGDTQYF | TGTGCCAGCACCGGTAGGGTGAGGGCAGGAGATACGCAGTATTTT
TRBJ2-1 | TRBV7-2 | TRBD2 | few | CASSFRSGTSGYNEQFF | TGTGCCAGCAGCTTTAGGTCGGGGACTAGCGGGTACAATGAGCAGTTCTTC
TRBJ1-3 | TRBV10-3 | TRBD1 | few | CAISESGTETLGNTIYF | TGTGCCATCAGTGAGTCTGGGACAGAGACACTTGGAAACACCATATATTTT
TRBJ2-5 | TRBV20-1 | TRBD2 | many | CSAWGLQETQYF | TGCAGTGCTTGGGGACTACAAGAGACCCAGTACTTC
TRBJ2-5 | TRBV5-1 | . | few | CASSLWGEETQYF | TGCGCCAGCAGCTTGTGGGGAGAAGAGACCCAGTACTTC
TRBJ1-1 | TRBV27 | . | . | CASSLYGVRGSTEAFF | TGTGCCAGCAGTTTATACGGGGTGAGGGGGAGTACTGAAGCTTTCTTT
TRBJ1-5 | TRBV14 | . | few | CASSQAGAPVQPQHF | TGTGCCAGCAGCCAAGCAGGGGCGCCCGTTCAGCCCCAGCATTTT
TRBJ1-2 | TRBV20-1 | . | . | CSATAGRLYGYTF | TGCAGTGCCACTGCGGGAAGGCTGTATGGCTACACCTTC
TRBJ1-5 | TRBV12-3/TRBV12-4 | . | . | CASSRPGSNQPQHF | TGTGCCAGCAGCCGACCGGGTAGCAATCAGCCCCAGCATTTT
TRBJ2-1 | TRBV27 | . | few | CASSFPRDGTNEQFF | TGTGCCAGCAGTTTCCCCAGGGACGGCACCAATGAGCAGTTCTTC
TRBJ2-7 | TRBV6-2/TRBV6-3 | TRBD2 | . | CASIPQRGGTYGQYF | TGTGCCAGCATTCCCCAGCGGGGCGGAACCTACGGGCAGTACTTC
TRBJ2-3 | TRBV5-1 | TRBD2 | few | CASSAYGTSGSTDTQYF | TGCGCCAGCAGCGCGTACGGGACTAGCGGGAGCACAGATACGCAGTATTTT
TRBJ2-2 | TRBV5-1 | . | few | CASSSSRDRNTGELFF | TGCGCCAGCAGCTCGTCAAGGGACCGAAACACCGGGGAGCTGTTTTTT
TRBJ2-5 | TRBV7-2 | . | few | CASSLALAGPGTQYF | TGTGCCAGCAGCTTAGCGCTGGCAGGCCCAGGTACCCAGTACTTC
TRBJ1-1 | TRBV5-1 | . | many | CASSEDTEAFF | TGCGCCAGCAGCGAGGACACTGAAGCTTTCTTT
TRBJ1-6 | TRBV5-1 | . | . | CASTPGAQTYNSPLHF | TGCGCCAGCACCCCCGGCGCGCAGACCTATAATTCACCCCTCCACTTT
TRBJ1-1 | TRBV12-3/TRBV12-4 | . | few | CASSPFMNTEAFF | TGTGCCAGCAGCCCTTTTATGAACACTGAAGCTTTCTTT
TRBJ1-1 | TRBV6-1 | TRBD1 | few | CASSLRDRGEAFF | TGTGCCAGCAGTCTTCGGGACAGGGGTGAAGCTTTCTTT
TRBJ1-2 | TRBV20-1 | . | many | CSDRRTNYGYTF | TGCAGTGACAGACGGACTAACTATGGCTACACCTTC
TRBJ1-3 | TRBV29-1 | TRBD1 | few | CSVEVTGAGNTIYF | TGCAGCGTTGAAGTGACAGGGGCAGGAAACACCATATATTTT
TRBJ2-2 | TRBV4-1 | TRBD1 | . | CASSQATGDGTGELFF | TGCGCCAGCAGCCAAGCTACAGGGGACGGCACCGGGGAGCTGTTTTTT
TRBJ2-7 | TRBV6-7 | . | few | CASNTDSQSYEQYF | TGTGCCAGCAATACCGACAGCCAATCCTACGAGCAGTACTTC
TRBJ1-1 | TRBV3-1 | TRBD1 | few | CASSQRTGTNTEAFF | TGTGCCAGCAGCCAGAGGACAGGGACTAACACTGAAGCTTTCTTT
TRBJ1-2 | TRBV4-3 | . | many | CASSQSKGMGGYTF | TGCGCCAGCAGCCAATCGAAAGGGATGGGGGGCTACACCTTC
TRBJ2-5 | TRBV6-2/TRBV6-3 | TRBD1 | . | CASSIPTGRETQYF | TGTGCCAGCAGTATACCGACAGGGCGGGAGACCCAGTACTTC
TRBJ2-2 | TRBV29-1 | . | few | CSVARTGELFF | TGCAGCGTTGCGAGGACCGGGGAGCTGTTTTTT
TRBJ2-2 | TRBV9 | . | few | CASSVDVTGELFF | TGTGCCAGCAGCGTAGATGTCACCGGGGAGCTGTTTTTT
TRBJ2-6 | TRBV4-2 | . | few | CASRSGLGGPPSGANVLTF | TGTGCCAGCAGGTCGGGTTTGGGGGGACCACCCTCTGGGGCCAACGTCCTGACTTTC
TRBJ1-1 | TRBV5-1 | . | few | CASSFLAGNTEAFF | TGCGCCAGCAGCTTCCTGGCAGGGAACACTGAAGCTTTCTTT
TRBJ2-1 | TRBV28 | TRBD1 | . | CASRPGTGSYNEQFF | TGTGCCAGCCGACCCGGGACAGGTTCCTACAATGAGCAGTTCTTC
TRBJ2-5 | TRBV6-5 | TRBD1 | few | CASSYWTGGLYQETQYF | TGTGCCAGCAGTTACTGGACAGGGGGCTTGTACCAAGAGACCCAGTACTTC
TRBJ2-2 | TRBV5-4 | TRBD1 | few | CASSLAETGYTGELFF | TGTGCCAGCAGCTTGGCCGAGACAGGGTACACCGGGGAGCTGTTTTTT
TRBJ2-7 | TRBV4-3 | TRBD2 | . | CASSTHGLGAYEQYF | TGCGCCAGCAGCACCCACGGACTAGGTGCCTACGAGCAGTACTTC
TRBJ2-2 | TRBV5-1 | . | few | CASSLEAGELFF | TGCGCCAGCAGCTTGGAGGCCGGGGAGCTGTTTTTT
TRBJ1-5 | TRBV19 | . | few | CASSGSQRQPQHF | TGTGCCAGTAGTGGGTCCCAGAGACAGCCCCAGCATTTT
TRBJ2-1 | TRBV4-1 | TRBD2 | many | CASSQVRLRGIYNEQFF | TGCGCCAGCAGCCAAGTCCGGTTGCGGGGGATTTACAATGAGCAGTTCTTC